This TCR beta chain was recorded in a study of blood T cells in healthy people across ages. Findings and caveats of the study: A roughly linear age-dependent decrease characterized TCR beta diversity per million T cells. Long-lived donors exceeded aged donors in naive CD4+ cells and diversity.

For the second PCR, which ran for roughly 7 to 11 cycles, a sample-barcoded 5' primer and a J-beta primer mix were used. Each CDR3 protein gets one entry after TCRdb re-called the 5' RACE reads with MiXCR. Among some 930,000 distinct CDR3 sequences listed, about 28% were seen once. After removal of 5 bases from V and 13 bases from J, the junction contained 19 bases not matched to a gene. The CDR3 extends over 16 amino acids. In germline, CDR1 is SGHVS, CDR2 FNYEAQ. Regarding this clonotype: Its target is not known.

These same data were also listed under a study on T cells of mothers and their children. That work states: A few healthy Caucasian mothers gave samples, and so did their six children. Sample barcodes and 2-4 random nucleotides came from the second PCR's M1S primer.

The gene calls are TRBV7-6 and TRBJ2-4; 8 nucleotides align to TRBD1. The TCR originated in a woman aged 40 to 50 in good health. Sequencing was done on a sample of blood. This CDR3 reads CASSLRSPLQGEVQYF. The CDR3 DNA reads TGTGCCAGCAGCCTCCGATCGCCTTTACAGGGGGAAGTGCAGTACTTC.